The TCR beta chain under discussion was sequenced for a study of cytotoxic CD8 clonotypes in ibrutinib-treated CLL. Study-level background: Samples averaged around 280,000 productive templates and approximately 100,000 productive rearrangements.

Profiling relied on immunoSEQ multiplex PCR, and the TCRdb table lists in-frame clones only, not all of them. The sample yields roughly 180,000 clones, around 70% seen once. This clone was observed a few times. Germline loops: CDR1 LNHNV, CDR2 YYDKDF (reference sequence). The CDR3 loop spans 12 amino acids. V dropped 3 bases and J dropped 10 bases, with 11 bases sitting between them. The TCR originated in a human donor with chronic lymphocytic leukemia. The source material was PBMCs, sampled after 24 months of ibrutinib treatment. V is TRBV15 and J is TRBJ2-3; D uncertain. CDR3 region: CATSRAGLPQYF. CDR3 nucleotides: TGTGCCACCAGCAGGGCCGGCTTGCCGCAGTATTTT.